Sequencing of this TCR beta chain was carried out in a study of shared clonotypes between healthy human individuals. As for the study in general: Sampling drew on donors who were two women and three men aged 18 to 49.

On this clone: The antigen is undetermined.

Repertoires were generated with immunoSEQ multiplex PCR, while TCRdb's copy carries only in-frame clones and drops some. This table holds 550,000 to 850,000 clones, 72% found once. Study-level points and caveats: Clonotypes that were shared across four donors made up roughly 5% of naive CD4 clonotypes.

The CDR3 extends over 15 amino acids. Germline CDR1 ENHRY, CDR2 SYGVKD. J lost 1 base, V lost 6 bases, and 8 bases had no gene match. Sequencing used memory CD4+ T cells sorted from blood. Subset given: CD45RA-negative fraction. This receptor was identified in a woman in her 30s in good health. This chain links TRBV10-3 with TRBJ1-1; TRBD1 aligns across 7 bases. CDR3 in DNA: TGTGCCATCAGGGGGGCAGGGGGAAGGAACACTGAAGCTTTCTTT. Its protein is CAIRGAGGRNTEAFF.